Sequencing of this T cell receptor beta chain was carried out in a study of OX40 agonist ivuxolimab in advanced cancers. Concerning this clone: Its antigen is not identified.

Whole-study findings and limits: By week 6 at 0.1 to 3.0 mg/kg, blood CD4+ and CD8+ T cells had expanded clonally.

The CDR3 covers 18 residues. Trimming removed 3 bases at V and 4 bases at J, with 19 bases between. Germline assignment: CDR1 LNHNV and CDR2 YYDKDF (reference sequence). TCRdb keeps only in-frame clones here, not all; method: immunoSEQ multiplex PCR. The sample records tens of thousands of clones, approximately 80% being singletons. Sequences were derived from CD4+ or CD8+ T cells sorted from blood, sampled in a trial of the OX40 agonist ivuxolimab. The origin of this receptor is an adult with an advanced solid tumor such as melanoma, head and neck, liver or kidney cancer. The rearrangement uses TRBV15 and TRBJ1-6; TRBD1 might be the D (6 bases). The CDR3 region has the DNA TGTGCCACCAGCAGGTCCATGGCGACAGGCAGATATAATTCACCCCTCCACTTT. Protein sequence: CATSRSMATGRYNSPLHF. Using reference TRBV15 and TRBJ1-6 for the parts outside the CDR3, the full variable domain is DAMVIQNPRYQVTQFGKPVTLSCSQTLNHNVMYWYQQKSSQAPKLLFHYYDKDFNNEADTPDNFQSRRPNTSFCFLDIRSPGLGDTAMYLCATSRSMATGRYNSPLHFGNGTRLTVT.